Listed here is a single TCR beta chain. Taking its sample share into account, this clone is medium-sized (0.01 to 0.1%). What this receptor recognizes is not known. Qualities for individual bases were not recorded, and no much larger clone is one base off. The record originates from a study of metastatic and nonmetastatic thyroid tumors (dated by TCRdb to 2018 to 2020). About the investigation overall: For patients with malignant and with benign thyroid disease, the researchers compared repertoires between peripheral blood samples and tumor or nodule tissue samples.

Broad study findings and their caveats: In both blood and tumor samples, malignant tumors were reported to have significantly higher TCR beta diversity than benign nodules.

No patient had received any treatment before thyroid surgery. Patient clinical samples collected from about 2012 to 2019 were retrospectively analysed using T-cell receptor beta sequencing. The CDR1 and CDR2 encoded by the germline V gene are MNHEY and SVGEGT. The CDR3 measures 20 amino acids from cysteine to phenylalanine. Only the CDR3 DNA stays, 60 bases, in frame from base 1. The junction shows trimming of 2 bases on V and 0 bases on J, and the gene matches do not reach 11 bases of it. Libraries were made using PCR. Instrument used: Illumina HiSeq 4000. High-throughput sequencing was used to profile the CDR3 region of the TCR beta-chain in every patient. The authors processed their data as follows. CDR3 differences across clinicopathological groups were used to build a classifier for discriminating distant-metastatic papillary thyroid cancer patients. The Shannon index was used to assess repertoire diversity, and the Morisita-Horn index was used to assess tumor-blood repertoire similarity. TCRdb redid the processing of the public reads, applying fastp at Q25 and MiXCR, and retained in-frame beta chains. The V and J calls and clone size are TCRdb's, not the authors'. Here the sample has about 15,000 clones; 24% occur a single time. The top ten hold roughly 8% of the sample.

Here the chain combines TRBV6-2 or TRBV6-3 and TRBJ2-3, and TRBD2 aligns with 13 junction nucleotides. The source is a female donor with papillary thyroid cancer or a benign thyroid nodule (not recorded which). Some clones in this sample may be carry-over from other donors' samples. The specimen sequenced was tumor tissue. The DNA sequence reads TGTGCCAGCAGTTACGCATTGGGGACTAGCGGGGCGACTAGCACAGATACGCAGTATTTT. Its coded protein is CASSYALGTSGATSTDTQYF.